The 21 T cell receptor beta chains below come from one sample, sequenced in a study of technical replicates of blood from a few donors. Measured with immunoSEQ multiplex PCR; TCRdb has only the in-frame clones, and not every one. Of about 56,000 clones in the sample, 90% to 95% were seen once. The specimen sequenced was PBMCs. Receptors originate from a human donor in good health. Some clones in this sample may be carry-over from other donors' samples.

The CDR3: CASSSYMGATTYGYTF. Here the CDR3 DNA reads TGTGCCAGCAGCTCCTACATGGGTGCCACGACATATGGCTACACCTTC. V usage is TRBV7-2 and J usage is TRBJ1-2; D remains ambiguous. There are 16 residues in the CDR3. V was cut by 4 bases and J by 5 bases, with 20 bases left in between. Germline values: CDR1 SGHTA, CDR2 FQGNSA.

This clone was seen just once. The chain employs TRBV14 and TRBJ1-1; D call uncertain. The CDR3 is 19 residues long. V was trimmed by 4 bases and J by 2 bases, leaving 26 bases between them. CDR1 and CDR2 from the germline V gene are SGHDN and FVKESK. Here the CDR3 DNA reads TGTGCCAGCAGCCCAGCCGGGCGGGTGGCCGGTTGGGGAAACACTGAAGCTTTCTTT. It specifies CASSPAGRVAGWGNTEAFF.

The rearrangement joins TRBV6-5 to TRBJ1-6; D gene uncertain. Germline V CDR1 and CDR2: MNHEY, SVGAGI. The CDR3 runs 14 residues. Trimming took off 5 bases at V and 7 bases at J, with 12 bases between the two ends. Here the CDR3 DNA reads TGTGCCAGCAGTAGAACCAGACAAAATTCACCCCTCCACTTT. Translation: CASSRTRQNSPLHF.

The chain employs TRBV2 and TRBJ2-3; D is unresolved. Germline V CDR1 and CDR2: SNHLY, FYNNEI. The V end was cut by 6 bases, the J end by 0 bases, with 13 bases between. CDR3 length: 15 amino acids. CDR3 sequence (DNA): TGTGCCAGCAGCAGGTCGATGGTTAGCACAGATACGCAGTATTTT. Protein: CASSRSMVSTDTQYF. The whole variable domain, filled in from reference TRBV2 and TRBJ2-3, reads EPEVTQTPSHQVTQMGQEVILRCVPISNHLYFYWYRQILGQKVEFLVSFYNNEISEKSEIFDDQFSVERPDGSNFTLKIRSTKLEDSAMYFCASSRSMVSTDTQYFGPGTRLTVL.

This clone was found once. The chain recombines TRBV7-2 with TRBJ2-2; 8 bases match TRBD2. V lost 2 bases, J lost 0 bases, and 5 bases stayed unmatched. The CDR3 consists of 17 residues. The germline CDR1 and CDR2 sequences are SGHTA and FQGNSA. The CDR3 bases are TGTGCCAGCAGCTTAAGAGGAGCGGGAGCGAACACCGGGGAGCTGTTTTTT. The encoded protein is CASSLRGAGANTGELFF.

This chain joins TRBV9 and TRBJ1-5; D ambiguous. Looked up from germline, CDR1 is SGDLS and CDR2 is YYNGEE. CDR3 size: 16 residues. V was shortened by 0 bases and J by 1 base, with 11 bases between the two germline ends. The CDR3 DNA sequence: TGTGCCAGCAGCGTAGGCGGTCCGGAGAGCAATCAGCCCCAGCATTTT. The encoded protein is CASSVGGPESNQPQHF.

The CDR3: CASSRGTGGSYEQYF. The CDR3 DNA sequence: TGTGCCAGCAGCCGGGGGACAGGGGGGTCCTACGAGCAGTACTTC. V gene TRBV13 combines with J gene TRBJ2-7; 11 bases align to TRBD1. The CDR3 runs 15 residues. Germline V lookup: CDR1 PRHDT, CDR2 FYEKMQ (reference sequence). With V trimmed by 5 bases and J by 1 base, 4 bases remained unmatched.

The chain's CDR3 is CASSHDYTSTDTQYF. CDR3 DNA sequence: TGTGCCAGCAGCCATGACTACACTAGCACAGATACGCAGTATTTT. The chain combines TRBV6-1 with TRBJ2-3, with D perhaps matching TRBD2 (5 bases). There are 15 residues in the CDR3. In germline, CDR1 is MNHNS, CDR2 SASEGT. V lost 6 bases and J 0 bases, leaving 13 bases between the germline ends.

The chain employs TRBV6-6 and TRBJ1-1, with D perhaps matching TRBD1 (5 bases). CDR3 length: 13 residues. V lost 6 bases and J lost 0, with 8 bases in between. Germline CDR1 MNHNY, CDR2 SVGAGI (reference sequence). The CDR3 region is CASRVTVNTEAFF. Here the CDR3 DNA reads TGTGCCAGCAGGGTGACAGTGAACACTGAAGCTTTCTTT.

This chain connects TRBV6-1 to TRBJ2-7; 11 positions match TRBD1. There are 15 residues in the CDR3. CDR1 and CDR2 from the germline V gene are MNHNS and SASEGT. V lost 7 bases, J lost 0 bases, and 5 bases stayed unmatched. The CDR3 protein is CASISGTGGSYEQYF. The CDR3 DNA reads TGTGCCAGCATCTCCGGGACAGGGGGCTCCTACGAGCAGTACTTC.

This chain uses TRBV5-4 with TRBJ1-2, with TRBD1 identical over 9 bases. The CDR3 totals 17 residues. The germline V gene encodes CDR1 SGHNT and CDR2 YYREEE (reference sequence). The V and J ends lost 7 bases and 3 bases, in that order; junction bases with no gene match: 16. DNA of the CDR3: TGTGCCAGCCAATCCGGGACAGGGCCTACATTCTACTATGGCTACACCTTC. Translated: CASQSGTGPTFYYGYTF.

In DNA, the CDR3 is TGCGCCAGCAGTCAAGGACACCCCTATGGCTACACCTTC. The encoded protein is CASSQGHPYGYTF. V and J are TRBV10-2 and TRBJ1-2; tentative D call: TRBD1 (5 bases). The CDR3 consists of 13 residues. Germline V gene sequence: CDR1 WSHSY, CDR2 SAAADI. V lost 5 bases to trimming and J lost 4 bases, with 11 bases between them.

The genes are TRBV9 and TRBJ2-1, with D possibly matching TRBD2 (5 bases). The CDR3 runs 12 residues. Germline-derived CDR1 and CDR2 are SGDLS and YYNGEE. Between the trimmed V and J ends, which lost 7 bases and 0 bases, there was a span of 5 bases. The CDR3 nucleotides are TGTGCCAGCGGGAGCTCCTACAATGAGCAGTTCTTC. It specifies CASGSSYNEQFF.

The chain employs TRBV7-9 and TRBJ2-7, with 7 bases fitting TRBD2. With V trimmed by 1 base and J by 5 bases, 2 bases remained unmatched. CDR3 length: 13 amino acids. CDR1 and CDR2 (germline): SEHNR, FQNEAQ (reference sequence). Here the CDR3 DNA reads TGTGCCAGCAGCTTAGGGGGAGGGCACGAGCAGTACTTC. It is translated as CASSLGGGHEQYF.

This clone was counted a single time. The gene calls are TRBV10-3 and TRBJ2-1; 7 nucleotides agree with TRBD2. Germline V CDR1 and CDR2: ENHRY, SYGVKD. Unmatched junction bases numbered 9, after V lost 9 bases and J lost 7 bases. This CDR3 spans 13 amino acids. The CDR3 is CAMICGSRNEQFF. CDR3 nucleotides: TGTGCCATGATCTGCGGGAGTAGGAATGAGCAGTTCTTC.

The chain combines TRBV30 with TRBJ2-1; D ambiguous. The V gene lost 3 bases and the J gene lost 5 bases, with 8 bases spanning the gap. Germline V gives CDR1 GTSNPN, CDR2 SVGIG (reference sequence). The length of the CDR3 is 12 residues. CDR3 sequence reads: CAWRAGDNEQFF. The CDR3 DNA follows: TGTGCCTGGAGAGCCGGTGACAATGAGCAGTTCTTC.

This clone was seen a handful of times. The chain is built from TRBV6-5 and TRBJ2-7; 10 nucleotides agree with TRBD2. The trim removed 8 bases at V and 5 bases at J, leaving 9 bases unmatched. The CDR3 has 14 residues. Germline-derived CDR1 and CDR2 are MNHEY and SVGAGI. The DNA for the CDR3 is TGTGCCAGCGCGCAAACCGGGACTAGCGACGAGCAGTACTTC. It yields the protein CASAQTGTSDEQYF.

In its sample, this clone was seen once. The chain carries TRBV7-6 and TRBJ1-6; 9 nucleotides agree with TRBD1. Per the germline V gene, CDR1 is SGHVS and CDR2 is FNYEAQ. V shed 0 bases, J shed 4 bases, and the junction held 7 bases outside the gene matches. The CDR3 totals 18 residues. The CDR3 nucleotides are TGTGCCAGCAGCTTAGCGGGACAGGGTGGAGGTTATAATTCACCCCTCCACTTT. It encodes CASSLAGQGGGYNSPLHF.

CDR3 bases: TGTGCCAGCAGCCCCACCGGGGGGGCCGGGGAGCTGTTTTTT. The encoded protein is CASSPTGGAGELFF. This sequence joins TRBV7-3 and TRBJ2-2; 8 positions match TRBD2. The CDR3 is 14 residues long. Germline CDR1 is SGHTA and CDR2 is FQGTGA. The V gene end was trimmed by 5 bases and the J gene end by 6 bases; junction bases not matched to a gene: 5.

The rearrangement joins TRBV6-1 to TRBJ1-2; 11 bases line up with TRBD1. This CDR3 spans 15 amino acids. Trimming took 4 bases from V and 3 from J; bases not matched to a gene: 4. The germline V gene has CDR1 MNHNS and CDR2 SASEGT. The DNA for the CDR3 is TGTGCCAGCAGTGGAGGGACAGGGGGTGACTATGGCTACACCTTC. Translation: CASSGGTGGDYGYTF.

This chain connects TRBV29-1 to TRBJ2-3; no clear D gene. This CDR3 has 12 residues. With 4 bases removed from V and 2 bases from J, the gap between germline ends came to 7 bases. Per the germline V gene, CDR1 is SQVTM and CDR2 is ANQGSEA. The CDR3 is CSVVLTTDTQYF. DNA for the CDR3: TGCAGCGTTGTACTCACCACAGATACGCAGTATTTT.